The 28 T cell receptor beta chains below were found in one sample sequenced in a study of cytomegalovirus exposure and HLA in healthy donors. The primer mix had 60 Vbeta and 13 Jbeta primers. Sequencing was performed with immunoSEQ multiplex PCR; in TCRdb, only in-frame clones are kept and a portion is missing. The table has 130,000 or so clones, roughly four fifths seen once. Sequencing was carried out using PBMCs. The receptor set was obtained from a man aged 25 to 40 in good health and CMV-seronegative.

The chain links TRBV7-2 to TRBJ1-2; TRBD1 aligns across 10 bases. This CDR3 is 14 amino acids long. Germline loops: CDR1 SGHTA, CDR2 FQGNSA. V dropped 6 bases and J dropped 3; count of bases not matched to a gene: 4. CDR3: CASSYGTGDYGYTF. CDR3 coding DNA: TGTGCCAGCAGTTATGGGACAGGGGACTATGGCTACACCTTC.

This clone was counted between two and nine times. The chain carries TRBV29-1 and TRBJ2-2; D is unclear. The V end lost 3 bases, the J end lost 1 base, and 6 bases lay between the germline ends. Per germline, CDR1 SQVTM and CDR2 ANQGSEA. This CDR3 region has 13 residues. DNA for the CDR3: TGCAGCGTTGACAGTGAGAACACCGGGGAGCTGTTTTTT. It specifies CSVDSENTGELFF.

The V gene is TRBV30, the J gene TRBJ1-1, with 8 bases aligning to TRBD1. Per germline, CDR1 GTSNPN and CDR2 SVGIG (reference sequence). The CDR3 is 15 amino acids. The J segment lost 5 bases and the V segment lost 0 bases, leaving 8 bases of the junction unmatched. The CDR3 is CAWSVLQGASTEAFF. CDR3 nucleotide sequence: TGTGCCTGGAGTGTACTGCAGGGGGCATCGACTGAAGCTTTCTTT. Variable domain in full (rest from reference TRBV30 and TRBJ1-1): SQTIHQWPATLVQPVGSPLSLECTVEGTSNPNLYWYRQAAGRGLQLLFYSVGIGQISSEVPQNLSASRPQDRQFILSSKKLLLSDSGFYLCAWSVLQGASTEAFFGQGTRLTVV.

Comments on this clone: Given the absence of the conserved phenylalanine or tryptophan at the CDR3 end, a read error is likely. The rearrangement joins TRBV29-1 to TRBJ2-3; 11 bases align to TRBD2. From germline, CDR1 is SQVTM and CDR2 ANQGSEA. The V segment lost 5 bases and the J segment 3 bases; nucleotides outside the gene matches: 1. The CDR3 length is 13 residues. The CDR3 loop is CSVLAGGTDTQYV. The CDR3 nucleotides are TGCAGCGTTTTAGCGGGAGGGACAGATACGCAGTATGTT.

The chain is built from TRBV7-9 and TRBJ2-7, with 7 bases aligning to TRBD2. The CDR3 loop spans 15 amino acids. CDR1 is SEHNR and CDR2 is FQNEAQ in the germline V gene (reference sequence). Germline trimming cut 5 bases from V and 4 bases from J; bases unmatched to any gene: 11. CDR3 nucleotide sequence: TGTGCCAGCAGCCCAGTTAGCGGGCAGCTATACGAGCAGTACTTC. Its translation is CASSPVSGQLYEQYF.

J is TRBJ2-3 and V is TRBV5-1; 9 bases line up with TRBD2. The CDR3 runs 16 residues. From germline, CDR1 is SGHRS and CDR2 YFSETQ. V dropped 2 bases and J dropped 3; count of bases not matched to a gene: 7. The CDR3 DNA sequence: TGCGCCAGCAGCTTACAAGCGGGGGGCTCGACAGATACGCAGTATTTT. It encodes CASSLQAGGSTDTQYF.

The CDR3 DNA is TGTGCCATCAGTGAGTCGGCAGTTTACAATGAGCAGTTCTTC. Translating gives CAISESAVYNEQFF. J is TRBJ2-1 and V is TRBV10-3; D uncertain. The CDR3 runs to 14 residues. Germline assignment: CDR1 ENHRY and CDR2 SYGVKD. The V and J ends lost 0 bases and 4 bases respectively, with 7 bases between them.

This clone was observed a single time. This chain joins TRBV5-6 and TRBJ1-5; possible D gene TRBD1, 6 bases. CDR1 and CDR2 (germline): SGHDT, YYEEEE. V dropped 4 bases and J dropped 0 bases, with 14 bases sitting between them. The CDR3 loop spans 16 amino acids. The CDR3 loop reads CASSAWTAYSNQPQHF. The CDR3 nucleotides read TGTGCCAGCAGCGCCTGGACAGCTTATAGCAATCAGCCCCAGCATTTT.

This clone was picked up a small number of times. This chain joins TRBV27 and TRBJ2-7; tentatively, D is TRBD2 (6 bases). The V end lost 6 bases, the J end lost 7 bases, and 19 bases lay between the germline ends. In germline, CDR1 is MNHEY, CDR2 SMNVEV (reference sequence). The CDR3 has 14 amino acids. DNA for the CDR3: TGTGCCAGCAGCGAGAGACTAGGGTTTCAAGAGCAGTACTTC. This translates into CASSERLGFQEQYF.

The chain carries TRBV11-3 and TRBJ2-1, with 9 bases identical to TRBD2. Germline trimming cut 0 bases from V and 2 bases from J; bases unmatched to any gene: 5. Per germline, CDR1 SGHNT and CDR2 YENEEA. The length of the CDR3 is 17 residues. In nucleotides, the CDR3 is TGTGCCAGCAGCTTAGATGAGGCTAGCGGGGCCTACAATGAGCAGTTCTTC. Translating gives CASSLDEASGAYNEQFF. The full variable domain, rest sourced from reference TRBV11-3 and TRBJ2-1, is EAGVVQSPRYKIIEKKQPVAFWCNPISGHNTLYWYLQNLGQGPELLIRYENEEAVDDSQLPKDRFSAERLKGVDSTLKIQPAELGDSAVYLCASSLDEASGAYNEQFFGPGTRLTVL.

The chain employs TRBV9 and TRBJ1-4, with 10 nucleotides matching TRBD1. The V and J ends lost 3 bases and 5 bases, in that order; junction bases with no gene match: 7. The germline V gene encodes CDR1 SGDLS and CDR2 YYNGEE. The CDR3 is 16 amino acids. CDR3 sequence reads: CASSDAPGQGNEKLFF. CDR3 DNA: TGTGCCAGCAGCGACGCGCCGGGACAGGGGAATGAAAAACTGTTTTTT.

The rearrangement links TRBV4-1 to TRBJ2-7, with 7 positions matching TRBD1. V lost 0 bases to trimming and J lost 2 bases; unmatched junction nucleotides: 7. Looked up from germline, CDR1 is MGHRA and CDR2 is YSYEKL. The CDR3 runs 16 residues. Here the CDR3 DNA reads TGCGCCAGCAGCCAAGATGCACGACAGGGCGCCTACGAGCAGTACTTC. Translating gives CASSQDARQGAYEQYF.

This rearrangement joins TRBV28 to TRBJ2-7, with D possibly being TRBD1 (6 bases). CDR1 MDHEN and CDR2 SYDVKM come from the germline V gene. The V end was cut by 6 bases, the J end by 6 bases, with 24 bases between. The CDR3 loop spans 16 amino acids. The CDR3 protein is CASSSRILWIQGEQYF. CDR3 DNA: TGTGCCAGCAGCTCTCGGATCCTTTGGATACAGGGCGAGCAGTACTTC.

This clone was seen only a few times. The CDR3 bases are TGTGCCAGCAGCGCCCGGACAGGGCGGGGCACAGATACGCAGTATTTT. It codes for CASSARTGRGTDTQYF. The V and J genes are TRBV9 and TRBJ2-3; 8 bases are shared with TRBD1. Germline trimming cut 3 bases from V and 1 base from J; bases unmatched to any gene: 7. Germline values: CDR1 SGDLS, CDR2 YYNGEE. CDR3 size: 16 residues.

The chain couples TRBV6-4 to TRBJ2-3; D not certain. The CDR3 extends over 15 amino acids. With 6 bases removed from V and 2 bases from J, the gap between germline ends came to 15 bases. Germline V gene lookup returns CDR1 MRHNA and CDR2 SNTAGT. CDR3 in amino acids: CASSPDGEATDTQYF. In DNA form, the CDR3 reads TGTGCCAGCAGCCCCGACGGCGAGGCCACAGATACGCAGTATTTT.

This clone turned up a few times. The J gene is TRBJ1-5, the V gene TRBV19, with 7 positions matching TRBD1. The ends lost 6 bases at V and 0 bases at J; junction bases unmatched: 8. This CDR3 has 16 residues. In germline, CDR1 is LNHDA, CDR2 SQIVND (reference sequence). CDR3 sequence reads: CASSSGTAYSNQPQHF. Here the CDR3 DNA reads TGTGCCAGTAGCTCCGGGACAGCCTATAGCAATCAGCCCCAGCATTTT.

This clone came up a few times. The rearrangement links TRBV7-9 to TRBJ2-6, with no clear D. Per germline, CDR1 SEHNR and CDR2 FQNEAQ (reference sequence). This CDR3 has 13 residues. The V gene lost 5 bases and the J gene lost 4 bases, with 6 bases spanning the gap. The CDR3 reads CASSQAGANVLTF. The CDR3 region has the DNA TGTGCCAGCAGCCAGGCCGGGGCCAACGTCCTGACTTTC.

The V and J genes are TRBV7-9 and TRBJ2-2; 11 nucleotides agree with TRBD1. Per germline, CDR1 SEHNR and CDR2 FQNEAQ (reference sequence). The trim removed 5 bases at V and 4 bases at J, leaving 6 bases unmatched. This CDR3 contains 16 residues. For the CDR3, the DNA is TGTGCCAGCAGCCCCGGACAGGGGGCAATCACCGGGGAGCTGTTTTTT. Residues: CASSPGQGAITGELFF.

Turning to this clone: An end of the junction differs from the germline gene, which may be a read error. The chain links TRBV5-1 to TRBJ2-3; D gene uncertain. The CDR3 contains 15 residues. Germline loops: CDR1 SGHRS, CDR2 YFSETQ. CDR3 residues: CASNLMSETPDTQYF. For the CDR3, the DNA is TGCGCCAGCAACTTGATGTCAGAAACCCCAGATACGCAGTATTTT.

J is TRBJ1-4 and V is TRBV9, with TRBD1 as a possible D gene (5 bases). CDR3 length: 14 residues. Trimming shortened V by 7 bases and J by 4 bases, and 14 bases separated the two germline ends. Germline CDR1 SGDLS, CDR2 YYNGEE. CDR3: CASGAGGYNEKLFF. The CDR3 region has the DNA TGTGCCAGCGGGGCCGGGGGGTATAATGAAAAACTGTTTTTT.

Concerning this clone itself: Relative to the germline gene, one junction end is altered; a read error may explain this. In DNA, the CDR3 is TGTGCCAGCAGCCAAACAGGGGTTTCCACCCGCTTT. Amino acids: CASSQTGVSTRF. The gene calls are TRBV27 and TRBJ1-1; TRBD1 matches 7 bases. Germline CDR1 MNHEY, CDR2 SMNVEV (reference sequence). The CDR3 is made up of 12 amino acids.

The chain recombines TRBV7-8 with TRBJ1-1; D is unresolved. The germline CDR1 and CDR2 sequences are SGHVS and FQNEAQ. V lost 3 bases to trimming and J lost 6 bases, with 5 bases between them. The CDR3 sequence is 11 residues long. The CDR3 nucleotides read TGTGCCAGCAGCTTCTTTTCTGAAGCTTTCTTT. Translating gives CASSFFSEAFF. Full variable domain (outside the CDR3, taken from reference TRBV7-8 and TRBJ1-1): GAGVSQSPRYKVAKRGQDVALRCDPISGHVSLFWYQQALGQGPEFLTYFQNEAQLDKSGLPSDRFFAERPEGSVSTLKIQRTQQEDSAVYLCASSFFSEAFFGQGTRLTVV.

This clone was observed a single time. This rearrangement joins TRBV5-1 to TRBJ2-7; 10 bases are a match to TRBD1. V lost 7 bases and J lost 7; bases outside the gene matches: 8. The length of the CDR3 is 13 residues. Germline CDR1 SGHRS, CDR2 YFSETQ. The CDR3 here is CASGRDRGSEQYF. The CDR3 coding sequence is TGCGCCAGCGGCCGGGACAGGGGTAGTGAGCAGTACTTC.

The rearrangement joins TRBV5-1 to TRBJ2-5, with 7 nucleotides matching TRBD2. TRBJ2-7 matches the DNA end more closely, so the J call is doubtful. The CDR3 is made up of 15 amino acids. The germline V gene encodes CDR1 SGHRS and CDR2 YFSETQ. CDR3 sequence: CASSLAAGVTYEQYF. In DNA, the CDR3 is TGCGCCAGCAGCTTGGCGGCGGGAGTAACCTACGAGCAGTACTTC.

The genes are TRBV4-3 and TRBJ2-5; 10 nucleotides match TRBD1. The CDR3 covers 16 residues. V shed 4 bases, J shed 5 bases, and the junction held 10 bases outside the gene matches. Germline CDR1 reads LGHNA; CDR2 reads YSLEER. CDR3 nucleotides: TGCGCCAGCAGCCGGAACACCGGGACAGGGGTTGAGACCCAGTACTTC. Its translation is CASSRNTGTGVETQYF.

The genes are TRBV5-6 and TRBJ2-2; perhaps TRBD1 as D (6 bases). Germline-derived CDR1 and CDR2 are SGHDT and YYEEEE. The V and J ends lost 2 bases and 5 bases respectively, with 10 bases between them. The CDR3 loop spans 14 amino acids. The CDR3 spells CASSLQGWTGELFF. In DNA form, the CDR3 reads TGTGCCAGCAGCTTACAGGGTTGGACCGGGGAGCTGTTTTTT. The full variable domain, its missing parts supplied by reference TRBV5-6 and TRBJ2-2, is DAGVTQSPTHLIKTRGQQVTLRCSPKSGHDTVSWYQQALGQGPQFIFQYYEEEERQRGNFPDRFSGHQFPNYSSELNVNALLLGDSALYLCASSLQGWTGELFFGEGSRLTVL.

The chain is built from TRBV7-9 and TRBJ2-5; 8 nucleotides agree with TRBD2. After removal of 1 base from V and 5 bases from J, the junction contained 6 bases not matched to a gene. The germline gives CDR1 SEHNR, CDR2 FQNEAQ (reference sequence). CDR3 length equals 15 residues. The CDR3 here is CASSLVLAGGETQYF. The CDR3, as DNA: TGTGCCAGCAGCTTAGTTTTGGCGGGAGGTGAGACCCAGTACTTC. Based on the CDR3 plus reference TRBV7-9 and TRBJ2-5, the full variable domain is DTGVSQNPRHKITKRGQNVTFRCDPISEHNRLYWYRQTLGQGPEFLTYFQNEAQLEKSRLLSDRFSAERPKGSFSTLEIQRTEQGDSAMYLCASSLVLAGGETQYFGPGTRLLVL.

The J gene is TRBJ2-3, the V gene TRBV9, with a weak D call TRBD2 (6 bases). The V end lost 5 bases, the J end lost 2 bases, and 9 bases lay between the germline ends. This CDR3 region has 13 residues. Germline-derived CDR1 and CDR2 are SGDLS and YYNGEE. The CDR3 is CASRAGLTDTQYF. CDR3 sequence (DNA): TGTGCCAGCAGGGCGGGGCTCACAGATACGCAGTATTTT.